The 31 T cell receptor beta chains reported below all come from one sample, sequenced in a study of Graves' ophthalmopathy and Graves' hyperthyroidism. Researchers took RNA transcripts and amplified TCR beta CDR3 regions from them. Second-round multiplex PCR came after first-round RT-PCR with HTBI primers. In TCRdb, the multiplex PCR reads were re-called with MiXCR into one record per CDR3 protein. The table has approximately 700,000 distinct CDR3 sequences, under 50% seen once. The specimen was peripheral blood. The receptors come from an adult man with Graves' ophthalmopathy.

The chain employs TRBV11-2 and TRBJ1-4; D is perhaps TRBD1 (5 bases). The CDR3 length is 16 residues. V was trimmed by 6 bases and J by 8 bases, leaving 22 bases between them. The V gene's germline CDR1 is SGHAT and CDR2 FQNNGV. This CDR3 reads CASSQLRPGEGEKLFF. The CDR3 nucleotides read TGTGCCAGCAGTCAATTACGTCCGGGGGAAGGGGAAAAACTGTTTTTT.

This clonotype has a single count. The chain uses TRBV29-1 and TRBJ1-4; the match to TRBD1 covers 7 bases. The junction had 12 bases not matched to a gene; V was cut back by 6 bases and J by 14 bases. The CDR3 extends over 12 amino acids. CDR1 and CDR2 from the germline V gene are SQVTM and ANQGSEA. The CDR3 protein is CSVEIQGRRLFF. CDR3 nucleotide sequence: TGCAGCGTGGAGATACAGGGGAGACGGCTGTTTTTT. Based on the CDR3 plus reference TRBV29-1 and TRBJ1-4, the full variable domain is SAVISQKPSRDICQRGTSLTIQCQVDSQVTMMFWYRQQPGQSLTLIATANQGSEATYESGFVIDKFPISRPNLTFSTLTVSNMSPEDSSIYLCSVEIQGRRLFFGSGTQLSVL.

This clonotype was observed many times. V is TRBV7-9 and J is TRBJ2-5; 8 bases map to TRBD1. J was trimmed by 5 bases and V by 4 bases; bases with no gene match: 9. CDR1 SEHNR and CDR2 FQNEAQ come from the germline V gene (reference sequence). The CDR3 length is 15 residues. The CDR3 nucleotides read TGTGCCAGCAGCTCGAGGACAGGGATGAAGGAGACCCAGTACTTC. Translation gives CASSSRTGMKETQYF. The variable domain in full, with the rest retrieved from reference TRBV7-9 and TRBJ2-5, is DTGVSQNPRHKITKRGQNVTFRCDPISEHNRLYWYRQTLGQGPEFLTYFQNEAQLEKSRLLSDRFSAERPKGSFSTLEIQRTEQGDSAMYLCASSSRTGMKETQYFGPGTRLLVL.

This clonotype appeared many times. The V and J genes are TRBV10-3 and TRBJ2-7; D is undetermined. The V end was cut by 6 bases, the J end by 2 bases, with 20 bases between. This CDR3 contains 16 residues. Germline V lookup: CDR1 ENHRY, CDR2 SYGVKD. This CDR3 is CAISDTIFHNTYEQYF. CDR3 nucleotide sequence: TGTGCCATCAGCGACACGATCTTCCACAATACCTACGAGCAGTACTTC.

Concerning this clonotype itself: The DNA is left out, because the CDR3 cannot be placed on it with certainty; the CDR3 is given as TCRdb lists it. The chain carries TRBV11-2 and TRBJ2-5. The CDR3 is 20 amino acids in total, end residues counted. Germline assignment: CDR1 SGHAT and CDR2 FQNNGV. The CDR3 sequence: CASSIYLCSVDGQTQETQYF.

CDR3 in amino acids: CAISEPGTKAFF. CDR3 sequence (DNA): TGTGCCATCAGTGAGCCAGGGACAAAAGCTTTCTTT. The chain is built from TRBV10-3 and TRBJ1-1, with D tentatively TRBD1 (6 bases). This CDR3 is 12 amino acids long. V lost 2 bases, J lost 9 bases, and 10 bases lay in between. Germline CDR1 reads ENHRY; CDR2 reads SYGVKD.

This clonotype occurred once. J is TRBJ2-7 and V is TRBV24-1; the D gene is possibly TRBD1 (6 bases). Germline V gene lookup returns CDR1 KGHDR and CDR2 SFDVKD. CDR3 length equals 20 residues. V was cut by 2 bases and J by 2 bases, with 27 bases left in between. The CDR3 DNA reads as TGTGCCACCAGTGATTCCAAGACAGGAAAGCGACGAGGCTTCCCCTACGAGCAGTACTTC. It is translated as CATSDSKTGKRRGFPYEQYF.

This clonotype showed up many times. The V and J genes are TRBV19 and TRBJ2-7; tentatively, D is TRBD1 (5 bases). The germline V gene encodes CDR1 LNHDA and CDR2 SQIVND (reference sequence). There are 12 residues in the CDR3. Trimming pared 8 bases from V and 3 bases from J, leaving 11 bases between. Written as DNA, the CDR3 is TGTGCCAGTGGAAACAGGTTCTACGAGCAGTACTTC. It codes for CASGNRFYEQYF.

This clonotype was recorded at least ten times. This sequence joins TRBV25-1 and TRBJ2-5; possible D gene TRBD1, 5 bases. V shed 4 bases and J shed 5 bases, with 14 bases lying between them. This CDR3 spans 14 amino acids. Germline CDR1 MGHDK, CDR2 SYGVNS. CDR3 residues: CASSVRQHRETQYF. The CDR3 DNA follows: TGTGCCAGCAGTGTCCGACAGCATAGGGAGACCCAGTACTTC.

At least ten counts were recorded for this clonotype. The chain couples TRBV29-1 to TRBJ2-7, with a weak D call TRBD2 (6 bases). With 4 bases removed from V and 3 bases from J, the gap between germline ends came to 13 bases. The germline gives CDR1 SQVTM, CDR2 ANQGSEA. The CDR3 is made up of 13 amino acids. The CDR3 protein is CSVGDSRLYEQYF. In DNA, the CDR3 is TGCAGCGTTGGGGACTCACGTCTCTACGAGCAGTACTTC.

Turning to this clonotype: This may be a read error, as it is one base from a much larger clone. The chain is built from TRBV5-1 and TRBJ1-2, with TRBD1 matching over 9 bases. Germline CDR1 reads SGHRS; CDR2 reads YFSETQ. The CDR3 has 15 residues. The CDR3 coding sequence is TGCGCCAGCGGCTTGCAGGGACAGGGTGTCTATGGCTACACCTTC. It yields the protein CASGLQGQGVYGYTF.

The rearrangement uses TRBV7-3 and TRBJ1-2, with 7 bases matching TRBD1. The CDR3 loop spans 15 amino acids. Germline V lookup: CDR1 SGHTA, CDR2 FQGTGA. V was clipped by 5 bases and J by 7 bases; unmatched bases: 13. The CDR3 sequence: CASSIGKGAPSGYTF. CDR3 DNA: TGTGCCAGCAGCATAGGAAAGGGGGCTCCTTCTGGCTACACCTTC.

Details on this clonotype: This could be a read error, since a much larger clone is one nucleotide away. As DNA, the CDR3 is TGCAGTGCTAGGCTACAGAGGGGTAATGAAAAACTGTTTTTT. It is translated as CSARLQRGNEKLFF. V is TRBV20-1 and J is TRBJ1-4; TRBD1 might be the D (5 bases). The V gene lost 3 bases and the J gene lost 4 bases, with 12 bases spanning the gap. Germline V gene data show CDR1 as DFQATT and CDR2 as SNEGSKA (reference sequence). CDR3 size: 14 residues.

The CDR3 is CSAIGAGAGVETQYF. Written as DNA, the CDR3 is TGCAGTGCTATAGGGGCAGGGGCGGGGGTGGAGACCCAGTACTTC. The V gene is TRBV20-1, the J gene TRBJ2-5, with TRBD2 as a possible D gene (7 bases). The V gene's germline CDR1 is DFQATT and CDR2 SNEGSKA (reference sequence). The CDR3 runs to 15 residues. V dropped 4 bases and J dropped 5 bases, with 20 bases sitting between them.

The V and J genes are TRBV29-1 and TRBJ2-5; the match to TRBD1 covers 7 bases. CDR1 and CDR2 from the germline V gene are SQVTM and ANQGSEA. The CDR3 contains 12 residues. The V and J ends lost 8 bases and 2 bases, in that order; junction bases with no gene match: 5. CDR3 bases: TGCAGCAGGCAGGGACAGCAAGAGACCCAGTACTTC. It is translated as CSRQGQQETQYF. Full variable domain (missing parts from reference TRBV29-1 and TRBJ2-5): SAVISQKPSRDICQRGTSLTIQCQVDSQVTMMFWYRQQPGQSLTLIATANQGSEATYESGFVIDKFPISRPNLTFSTLTVSNMSPEDSSIYLCSRQGQQETQYFGPGTRLLVL.

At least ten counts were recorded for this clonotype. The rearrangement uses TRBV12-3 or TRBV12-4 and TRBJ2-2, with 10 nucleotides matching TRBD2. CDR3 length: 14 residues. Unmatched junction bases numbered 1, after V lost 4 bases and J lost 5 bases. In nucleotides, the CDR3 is TGTGCCAGCAGTTGGACTAGCGGTACCGGGGAGCTGTTTTTT. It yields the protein CASSWTSGTGELFF.

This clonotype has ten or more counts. CDR3 sequence reads: CASSHFRGTEAFF. In nucleotides, the CDR3 is TGCGCCAGCAGCCACTTCAGGGGTACTGAAGCTTTCTTT. The chain uses TRBV4-1 and TRBJ1-1, with D maybe TRBD1 (6 bases). This CDR3 has 13 amino acids. Germline V gene data show CDR1 as MGHRA and CDR2 as YSYEKL. The V gene lost 3 bases and the J gene lost 5 bases, with 10 bases spanning the gap.

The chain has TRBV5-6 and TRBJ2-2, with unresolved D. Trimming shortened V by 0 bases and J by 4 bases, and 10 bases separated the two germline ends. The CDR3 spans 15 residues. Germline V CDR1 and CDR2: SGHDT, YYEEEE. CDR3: CASSLAGQFTGELFF. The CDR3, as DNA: TGTGCCAGCAGCTTGGCCGGGCAGTTCACCGGGGAGCTGTTTTTT. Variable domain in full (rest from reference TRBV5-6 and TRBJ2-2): DAGVTQSPTHLIKTRGQQVTLRCSPKSGHDTVSWYQQALGQGPQFIFQYYEEEERQRGNFPDRFSGHQFPNYSSELNVNALLLGDSALYLCASSLAGQFTGELFFGEGSRLTVL.

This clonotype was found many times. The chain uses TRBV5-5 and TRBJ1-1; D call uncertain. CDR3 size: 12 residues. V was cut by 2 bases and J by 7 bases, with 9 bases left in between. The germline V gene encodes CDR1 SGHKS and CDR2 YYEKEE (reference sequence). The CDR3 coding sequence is TGTGCCAGCAGCTTCGGAATGGTTGAAGCTTTCTTT. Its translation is CASSFGMVEAFF.

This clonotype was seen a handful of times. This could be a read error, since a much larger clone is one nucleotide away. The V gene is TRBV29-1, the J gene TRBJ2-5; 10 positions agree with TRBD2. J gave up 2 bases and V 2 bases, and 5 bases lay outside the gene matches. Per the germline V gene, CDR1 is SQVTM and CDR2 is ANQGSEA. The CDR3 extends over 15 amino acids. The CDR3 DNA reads TGCAGCGTTGAAATGCTAGCGGGGGTTCAAGAGACCCAGTACTTC. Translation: CSVEMLAGVQETQYF.

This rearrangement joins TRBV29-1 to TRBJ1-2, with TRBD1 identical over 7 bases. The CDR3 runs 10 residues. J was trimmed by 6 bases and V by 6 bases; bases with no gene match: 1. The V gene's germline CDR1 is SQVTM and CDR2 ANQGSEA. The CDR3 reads CSVDRDGYTF. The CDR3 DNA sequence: TGCAGCGTCGACAGGGATGGCTACACCTTC.

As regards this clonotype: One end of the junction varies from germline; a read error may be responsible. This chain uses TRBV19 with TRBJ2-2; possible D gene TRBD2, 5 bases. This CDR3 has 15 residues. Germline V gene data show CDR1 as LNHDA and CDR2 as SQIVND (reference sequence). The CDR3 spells CASSESGSRSGELLF. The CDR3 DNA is TGTGCCAGTAGTGAGTCGGGGAGTCGTTCCGGGGAGCTGCTTTTT.

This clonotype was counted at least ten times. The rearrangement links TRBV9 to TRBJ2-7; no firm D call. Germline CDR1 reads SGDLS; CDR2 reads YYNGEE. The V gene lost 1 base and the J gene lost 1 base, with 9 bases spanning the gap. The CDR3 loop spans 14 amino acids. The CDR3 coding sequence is TGTGCCAGCAGCGTATTTGACTCGTCCTACGAGCAGTACTTC. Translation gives CASSVFDSSYEQYF.

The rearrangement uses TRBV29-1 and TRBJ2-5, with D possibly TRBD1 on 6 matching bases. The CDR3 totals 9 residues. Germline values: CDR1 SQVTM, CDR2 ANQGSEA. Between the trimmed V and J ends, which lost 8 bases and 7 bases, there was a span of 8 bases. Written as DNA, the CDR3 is TGCAGCCAACAGGGGACCCAGTACTTC. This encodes CSQQGTQYF.

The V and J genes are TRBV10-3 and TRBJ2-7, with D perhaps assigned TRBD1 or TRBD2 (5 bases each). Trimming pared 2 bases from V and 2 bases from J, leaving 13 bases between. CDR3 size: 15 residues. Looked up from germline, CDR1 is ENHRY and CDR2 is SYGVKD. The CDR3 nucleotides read TGTGCCATCAGTGAGGGGACGAGTCAACCCTACGAGCAGTACTTC. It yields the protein CAISEGTSQPYEQYF.

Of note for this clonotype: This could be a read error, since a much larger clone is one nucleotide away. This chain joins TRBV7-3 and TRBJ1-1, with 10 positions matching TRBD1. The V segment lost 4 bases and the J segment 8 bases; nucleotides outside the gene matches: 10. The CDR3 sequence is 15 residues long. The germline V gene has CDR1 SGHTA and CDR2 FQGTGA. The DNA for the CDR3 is TGTGCCAGCAGCTCCGAGGTTGGGACAGGGGTGGAAGCTTTCTTT. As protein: CASSSEVGTGVEAFF.

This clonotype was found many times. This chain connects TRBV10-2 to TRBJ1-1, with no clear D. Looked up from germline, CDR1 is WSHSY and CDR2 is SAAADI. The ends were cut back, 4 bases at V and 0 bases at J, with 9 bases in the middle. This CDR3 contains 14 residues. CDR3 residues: CASSASGMNTEAFF. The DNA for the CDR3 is TGCGCCAGCAGTGCGTCGGGTATGAACACTGAAGCTTTCTTT.

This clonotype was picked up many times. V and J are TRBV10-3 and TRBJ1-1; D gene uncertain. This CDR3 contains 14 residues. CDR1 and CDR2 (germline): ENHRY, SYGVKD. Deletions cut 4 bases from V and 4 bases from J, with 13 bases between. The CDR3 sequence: CAISGLGSGTEAFF. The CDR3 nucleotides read TGTGCCATCAGTGGTCTGGGGTCGGGCACTGAAGCTTTCTTT.

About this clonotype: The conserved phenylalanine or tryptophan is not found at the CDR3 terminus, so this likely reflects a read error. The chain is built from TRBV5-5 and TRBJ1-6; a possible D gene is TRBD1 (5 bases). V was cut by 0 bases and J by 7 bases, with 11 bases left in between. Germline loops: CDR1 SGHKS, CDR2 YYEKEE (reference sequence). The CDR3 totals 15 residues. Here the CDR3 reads CASSLDRYENSPLHL. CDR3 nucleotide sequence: TGTGCCAGCAGCTTGGACAGGTATGAGAATTCACCCCTCCACTTA.

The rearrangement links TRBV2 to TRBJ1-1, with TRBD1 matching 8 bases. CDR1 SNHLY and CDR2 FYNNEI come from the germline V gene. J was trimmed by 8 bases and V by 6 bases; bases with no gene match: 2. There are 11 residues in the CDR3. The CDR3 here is CASRDRAEAFF. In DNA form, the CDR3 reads TGTGCCAGCAGGGACAGGGCGGAAGCTTTCTTT.

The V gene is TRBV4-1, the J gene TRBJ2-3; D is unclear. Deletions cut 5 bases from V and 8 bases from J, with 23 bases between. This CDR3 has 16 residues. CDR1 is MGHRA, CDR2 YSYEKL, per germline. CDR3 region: CASSLEMGFAAGTQYF. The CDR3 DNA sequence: TGCGCCAGCAGCTTGGAAATGGGATTCGCCGCTGGTACGCAGTATTTT.